This paragraph covers one TCR beta chain sequence. The count of this clone is one. Its antigen is still unknown. There are no base qualities to consult, and no much larger clone falls within one base. In total, approximately 700 healthy bone marrow donors made up the cohort. At the time of sampling, all cohort members were nominally healthy, though unrecorded immune exposures were likely present. The donor was CMV seropositive and belonged to the group of over 250 seropositive cohort members. Every donor gave a peripheral blood sample, and the peripheral blood mononuclear cells from that sample were used for TCR beta sequencing. The Qiagen DNeasy Blood Extraction Kit was used to extract genomic DNA from the blood cell samples. This entry comes from a study of cytomegalovirus exposure and HLA in healthy donors (dated by TCRdb to between 2016 and 2019). Regarding the complete study: According to an earlier analysis of 550 to 750 of the donors, about 179 million T cells yielded 90 million to 130 million unique TCR beta sequences and approximately 300 Gb of sequence data. About 300 gigabases of sequencing data and tens of millions of unique TCR sequences were included in an early release covering several hundred HLA-typed donors. Among the roughly 400 genotyped donors, approximately 76% belonged to the genetic ancestry cluster associated with self-reported Caucasian donors. The study was designed to test whether signatures of past pathogen exposure could be identified by cataloging public T cell receptors. Using immunosequencing, the study profiled T cell repertoires from 500 to 800 subjects and related those repertoires to cytomegalovirus serostatus. A separate validation cohort of more than 100 different subjects was used in addition to the 666-subject first cohort. High-throughput TCR immunosequencing, statistical association of individual TCRs with disease status, and machine learning were combined to predict cytomegalovirus infection status. A later analysis re-examined previously published TCR beta repertoires from roughly 720 donors and added high-resolution HLA genotyping to investigate patterns of TCR occurrence. Rather than using new phenotypic data, the later analysis identified candidate immune exposures from TCR beta sequences and from how often those sequences occurred across donors. An earlier analysis of approximately 630 of the donors applied high-throughput TCR beta sequencing to assess whether each TCR beta V gene segment acted as functional or pseudogenic. Donor age, sex, ethnicity and CMV serostatus were compiled together with the repertoire data. In a later genetic analysis, genome-wide SNP genotypes for 398 of the 666 donors were used, and that subset was treated as a discovery cohort. All discovery cohort repertoires had been generated on a single sequencing platform. Class I and class II HLA loci were covered by the typing at four-digit resolution. Typing coverage varied by locus: about 629-630 donors for A, B, C, DRB1 and DQB1; roughly 510 for DQA1; 600 to 610 for DPA1; about 450 for DPB1. Because of strong linkage in the cohort, five DR-DQ haplotypes were treated as single units for association and clustering. Among some 410 genotyped donors of the cohort, an average of roughly 240,000 unique TCR beta nucleotide sequences were sequenced per donor, roughly 20% of them non-productive.

Study-wide conclusions, independent of this receptor: In a later analysis, HLA-associated TCR beta chains were found to be more clonally expanded and to have lower generation probabilities than equally common non-associated chains. In a later analysis, several top co-occurrence clusters were reported to appear linked to parvovirus B19, influenza, CMV and Epstein-Barr virus. Broadly in line with IMGT annotations, most TCR beta V segments showed up in productive rearrangements about 87% or about 30% of the time in an earlier analysis of 450 to 600 of the donors. The only immune exposure information available for the cohort was CMV serostatus. Compared with the approximately 670-donor mean, donors in an Asian-associated ancestry cluster had fewer N-insertions in productive TCRs, according to a later genetic analysis. About 15 rarely observed V segments, including chromosome 9 orphons, were excluded from the earlier analysis of 550 to 700 of the donors because counts were too low. An association between a missense DCLRE1C variant and V-gene and J-gene trimming of TCR beta chains was found in a later genetic analysis and replicated in an independent cohort. While some public TCRs were present in many individuals, most TCR sequences turned up only very rarely across donors. A further reported finding was that TCR beta sequences accurately predicted the HLA-A and HLA-B alleles for most subjects in the first cohort. HLA typing was unavailable for some donors at each locus, so association tests used only the typed subset. In a later analysis, TCR association rates were found to vary across HLA loci, with the most associated TCRs seen for DRB1 alleles and the fewest for HLA-C alleles. According to a later analysis, most CMV-associated TCR beta chains appeared to be HLA-restricted, and the HLA associations seemed to be driven largely by CMV exposure. The authors suggested that the approach could potentially be generalized to other disease states and immunological phenotypes. The presence/absence analyses assumed that sequencing depth was roughly uniform across donors, and that assumption may not be true. The study listed 150 to 200 TCR beta chains as associated with cytomegalovirus. In vitro tests confirmed that three of the cytomegalovirus-associated TCR beta chains recognize cytomegalovirus antigens. When HLA alleles, especially DR and DQ, strongly co-occurred, attributing TCR associations to individual alleles was difficult. The 87-base-pair reads could not distinguish some IMGT-functional V segments, including TRBV6-2 and TRBV6-3, so those segments were excluded. Only TCR beta chains were sequenced in this cohort, and the absence of alpha or paired-chain data limited detectable features. Linkage disequilibrium might explain the correlated functional status among segregating V segments, but an unknown experimental factor could not be excluded. A cluster of highly shared sequence variants was judged likely to represent a technical artifact of the sequencing pipeline. In a later analysis, around 17,000 TCR beta sequences were associated with specific HLA alleles at a false discovery rate of 0.05. The classifier was reported to diagnose cytomegalovirus status with high specificity and sensitivity in both the original and validation cohorts.

The library was obtained by the immunoSEQ multiplex PCR assay. For the multiplex PCR, a mixture combining 60 forward primers for TCR Vbeta segments and 13 reverse primers for TCR Jbeta segments was used. Amplification of the CDR3 region of rearranged TCR beta genes was performed with a multiplex PCR assay on genomic DNA. The amplified TCR beta libraries were sequenced on the Illumina HiSeq System as 87-base-pair reads. Turning to the authors' computational methods: Across the 670 or so repertoires, a later analysis counted 80 million or so unique TCR beta chains, roughly 11 million of which were shared by at least two donors. Raw reads were error-corrected and collapsed into unique sequences by a nearest-neighbor algorithm in which closely related sequences were merged to remove PCR and sequencing errors. Alignment of CDR3 sequences to IMGT reference sequences was used to assign V, D and J gene segments. For a sequence to be retained, at least a six-nucleotide match to both a V gene segment and a J gene segment was required. A rearrangement was called productive if the CDR3 had no stop codons and remained in frame with V and J, and every other rearrangement was called non-productive. Following IMGT convention, CDR3 was defined as the stretch from the second conserved V-encoded cysteine to the conserved J-encoded phenylalanine. Sequences without an unambiguous match to a single V gene segment were excluded from the earlier analysis of 587 of the donors. An earlier analysis of over 450 of the donors classified V segments as functional when productive rearrangements were above 56.7% and as segregating when the standard deviation between donors was above 5%. A statistical classification framework was built to diagnose cytomegalovirus status from the catalog of TCR beta chain sequences. A later analysis assigned V and J genes by comparing TCR nucleotide sequences with IMGT/GENE-DB human TR gene sequences. In a later analysis, CDR3 sequences and most-parsimonious VDJ recombination scenarios were assigned using the TCRdist pipeline. In a later analysis, each TCR beta chain was defined by its CDR3 amino acid sequence together with its V-gene family, and reads without a unique V-gene family were excluded. To address suspected cross-contamination and a sequencing artifact, a later analysis removed over 500 highly shared, low-generation-probability nucleotide sequences. A later analysis calculated a clonal expansion index for each public chain from normalized within-repertoire ranks of inferred template counts. Generation probabilities in a later analysis came from a VDJ recombination model fitted to out-of-frame rearrangements, and those results were checked against IGoR. Hypergeometric tests were used in a later analysis to score TCR-TCR, TCR-HLA and TCR-CMV co-occurrence, with a repertoire-size bias correction applied to the TCR pairs. In a later analysis, false discovery rates were estimated by permuting HLA or CMV assignments 20 times. In a later analysis, co-occurring TCRs were grouped using DBSCAN, with TCRdist sequence similarity added in when clustering inside HLA-allele-positive subsets. For co-occurrence clustering, repertoires with fewer than 30,000 or more than 120,000 public chains were excluded, along with roughly 5 repertoires with anomalous nucleotide sharing. Here the immuneACCESS table is served through TCRdb, limited to in-frame sequences with V and J called. Missing clones are a known gap in these copies; in checked studies unresolved V genes cover under half, and the rest lacks a known reason. D and trimming were read from the DNA, whereas the V and J calls and clone size are those reported in that table. Across this sample there are approximately 150,000 clones, with roughly three quarters seen only once. Around 7% of the sample is held by the ten biggest clonotypes.

CDR1 and CDR2 are read off the germline V gene as SGHTA and FQGTGA. The CDR3 measures 15 amino acids from cysteine to phenylalanine. Only the CDR3 DNA is retained, 45 bases long and in frame from the first base. From V the trimming removes 1 base and from J it removes 5 bases, while the gene matches leave 4 bases of the junction unaccounted for. The sample comprised PBMCs. The sequence was obtained from a male donor in good health and CMV-seropositive. Recombination joined TRBV7-3 with TRBJ2-1; 8 central nucleotides agree with TRBD2. The DNA sequence is as follows: TGTGCCAGCAGCTTAAGCGGGGGGCGCCACAATGAGCAGTTCTTC. Its protein product is CASSLSGGRHNEQFF.